This paragraph reports one TCR beta chain. The antigen remains undetermined. The data derive from a study of Ad26.COV2.S vaccination and SARS-CoV-2 variants. Study in general: In the study, Ad26.COV2.S was injected intramuscularly once, or twice 56 days apart.

Overall study findings and caveats: Among vaccine recipients, spike-specific TCR breadth exceeded that of placebo recipients.

TCRdb's table, derived via immunoSEQ multiplex PCR, lists solely in-frame clones and lacks some. The repertoire holds about 680,000 clones, with more than 80% as singletons. Germline V gene sequence: CDR1 SGHAT, CDR2 FQNNGV. V shed 5 bases and J 3 bases; nucleotides not matched to a gene: 15. CDR3 length: 17 amino acids. Treatment noted: some 20 received Ad26.COV2.S at low or high dose, single or two shots; roughly 5 received placebo; per-sample allocation not given. After the first vaccine or placebo injection, samples were drawn on day 63. The sample consisted of peripheral blood, taken in a trial of Ad26.COV2.S vaccine versus placebo. The sequence came from a person aged 18-65 years who received the Ad26.COV2.S COVID-19 vaccine or a placebo. The chain has TRBV11-2 and TRBJ1-2; the match to TRBD1 covers 7 bases. CDR3 loop: CASSRAPGTAEHYGYTF. In nucleotides, the CDR3 is TGTGCCAGCAGCCGGGCGCCCGGGACAGCAGAGCACTATGGCTACACCTTC.